A single sample gave rise to the 18 T cell receptor beta chains below, sequenced in a study of T cells after yellow fever vaccination (dated by TCRdb to about 2019). The library was made by 5' RACE. Data came from an Illumina HiSeq 2500. TCRdb itself trimmed the public reads at Q25 with fastp, ran MiXCR and retained productive beta chains. For every CDR3 protein sequence, its rows merge into one entry that carries the most common genes and DNA. This sample holds roughly 160,000 distinct CDR3 sequences; less than 9% were observed only once. The top ten clonotypes cover 2.5% of the sample. This sample's treatment or condition label indicates: live attenuated yellow fever vaccine strain. Sequencing used CD4+ T cells sorted from PBMCs, obtained 5 days after the first yellow fever vaccination. These receptor sequences come from a man younger than 30 who received the YFV17D yellow fever vaccine.

In its sample, this clonotype was seen many times. V is TRBV29-1 and J is TRBJ2-2; unclear D gene. Deletions cut 3 bases from V and 0 bases from J, with 8 bases between. The CDR3 consists of 14 residues. The V gene's germline CDR1 is SQVTM and CDR2 ANQGSEA. CDR3 DNA: TGCAGCGTTGACCTTAATTCGAACACCGGGGAGCTGTTTTTT. As protein: CSVDLNSNTGELFF.

In its sample, this clonotype was seen many times. This chain links TRBV7-2 with TRBJ2-7; D is possibly TRBD1 (6 bases). Deletions cut 1 base from V and 4 bases from J, with 11 bases between. The CDR3 runs 14 residues. Germline CDR1 is SGHTA and CDR2 is FQGNSA. The CDR3 coding sequence is TGTGCCAGCAGCTTAGTCCAGGGGCGGTACGAGCAGTACTTC. It yields the protein CASSLVQGRYEQYF.

This clonotype came up many times. The J gene is TRBJ1-3, the V gene TRBV7-3; D unclear. CDR3 size: 17 residues. V was shortened by 5 bases and J by 15 bases, with 32 bases between the two germline ends. CDR1 is SGHTA, CDR2 FQGTGA, per germline. In DNA form, the CDR3 reads TGTGCCAGCAGCCTATCCCCGATCGTGGATGGCGGCGCACCCCCATATTTT. As protein: CASSLSPIVDGGAPPYF.

This clonotype showed up many times. The gene calls are TRBV21-1 and TRBJ2-5; the DNA was not used to check the table's D call, TRBD1. TRBV21-1 is labeled a pseudogene. This CDR3 comprises 15 residues. CDR3 nucleotide sequence: TGTGCCAGCCGCCTACCGGGACCCGGGTGGGAGACCCAGTACTTC. Translation gives CASRLPGPGWETQYF.

This clonotype was observed at least ten times. The CDR3 region is CASRASGGRTEAFF. The DNA of the CDR3 is TGTGCCAGCAGGGCAAGTGGGGGGAGAACTGAAGCTTTCTTT. V is TRBV5-4 and J is TRBJ1-1, with D possibly TRBD1 on 5 matching bases. CDR1 and CDR2 (germline): SGHNT, YYREEE (reference sequence). The CDR3 has 14 residues. Deletions cut 5 bases from V and 5 bases from J, with 16 bases between.

The J gene is TRBJ2-3, the V gene TRBV4-1; possible D gene TRBD2, 5 bases. Per germline, CDR1 MGHRA and CDR2 YSYEKL. The CDR3 runs 17 residues. Deletions cut 2 bases from V and 3 bases from J, with 18 bases between. CDR3 sequence reads: CASSQQQPLAVTDTQYF. For the CDR3, the DNA is TGCGCCAGCAGCCAACAACAGCCTCTAGCAGTGACAGATACGCAGTATTTT.

This clonotype was detected only a few times. This chain connects TRBV4-2 to TRBJ2-5; 8 bases map to TRBD2. Trimming took 0 bases from V and 5 from J; bases not matched to a gene: 2. Germline-derived CDR1 and CDR2 are LGHNA and YNFKEQ. CDR3 length equals 14 residues. The CDR3 spells CASSQDRLAETQYF. The CDR3 coding sequence is TGTGCCAGCAGCCAAGATCGACTAGCGGAGACCCAGTACTTC.

This clonotype was counted at least ten times. V and J are TRBV29-1 and TRBJ2-5, with a possible D match to TRBD2 (6 bases). CDR3 size: 10 residues. The V and J ends lost 7 bases and 5 bases respectively, with 8 bases between them. The germline V gene has CDR1 SQVTM and CDR2 ANQGSEA. The chain's CDR3 is CSAGGETQYF. CDR3 sequence (DNA): TGCAGCGCCGGAGGGGAGACCCAGTACTTC.

As regards this clonotype: A much larger clone lies a single base off, so this may be a read error. This chain links TRBV6-4 with TRBJ2-3; D is possibly TRBD1 (6 bases). With 6 bases removed from V and 4 bases from J, the gap between germline ends came to 17 bases. The germline V gene has CDR1 MRHNA and CDR2 SNTAGT. This CDR3 is built from 15 residues. CDR3 in amino acids: CASRTQGTGSDTQYF. DNA for the CDR3: TGTGCCAGCAGAACACAGGGAACGGGCTCAGATACGCAGTATTTT.

In its sample, this clonotype was seen many times. V and J are TRBV18 and TRBJ1-2; the D is unclear. In germline, CDR1 is KGHSH, CDR2 LQKENI. CDR3 length: 14 amino acids. V dropped 2 bases and J dropped 4 bases, with 11 bases sitting between them. The CDR3 protein is CASSPGQDAYGYTF. CDR3 nucleotides: TGTGCCAGCTCACCAGGGCAAGACGCCTATGGCTACACCTTC.

This clonotype showed up many times. This chain links TRBV7-2 with TRBJ2-7; TRBD2 matches 8 bases. The J segment lost 1 base and the V segment lost 1 base, leaving 3 bases of the junction unmatched. Germline V gene lookup returns CDR1 SGHTA and CDR2 FQGNSA. The CDR3 totals 15 residues. DNA for the CDR3: TGTGCCAGCAGCTTAGAGACGGGAGGGTCCTACGAGCAGTACGTC. Protein: CASSLETGGSYEQYV.

The chain links TRBV4-1 to TRBJ2-7, with D uncertain. V was pared by 2 bases and J by 1 base, with 9 bases between. Germline V gene lookup returns CDR1 MGHRA and CDR2 YSYEKL. The CDR3 loop spans 14 amino acids. This chain's CDR3 is CASSQRSVSYEQYF. DNA for the CDR3: TGCGCCAGCAGCCAACGGAGCGTTTCCTACGAGCAGTACTTC.

This clonotype was seen a few times. The chain joins TRBV5-3 to TRBJ2-3; 11 bases align to TRBD1. TRBV5-3 is treated as an ORF (open reading frame) with a function not yet certain. V lost 4 bases and J lost 6; bases outside the gene matches: 10. The CDR3 sequence is 16 residues long. CDR3 DNA: TGTGCCAGAAGCGGGAGGACAGGGGGCGAAACCGATACGCAGTATTTT. Translation gives CARSGRTGGETDTQYF.

The V call is TRBV19, the J call TRBJ1-4; no reliable D call. The ends were cut back, 5 bases at V and 8 bases at J, with 12 bases in the middle. The CDR3 has 13 residues. Germline CDR1 reads LNHDA; CDR2 reads SQIVND (reference sequence). In DNA form, the CDR3 reads TGTGCCAGTAGTCGCCCGCGCTGGGAAAAACTGTTTTTT. As protein: CASSRPRWEKLFF.

With regard to this clonotype: A much larger clonotype is one base distant, so this may be a read error. This chain connects TRBV19 to TRBJ2-7, with D possibly TRBD2 on 6 matching bases. The CDR3 covers 16 residues. With 1 base removed from V and 0 bases from J, the gap between germline ends came to 13 bases. Germline V lookup: CDR1 LNHDA, CDR2 SQIVND (reference sequence). CDR3 nucleotide sequence: TGTGCCAGTAGTATAGCCGGGAGAGGGCCCTCCTACGAGCAGTACTTC. Amino acid sequence: CASSIAGRGPSYEQYF.

This clonotype has a count of ten or more. The rearrangement links TRBV5-1 to TRBJ1-1; D unclear. V was clipped by 7 bases and J by 1 base, with 14 bases between them. Germline values: CDR1 SGHRS, CDR2 YFSETQ. The CDR3 is 14 residues long. In nucleotides, the CDR3 is TGCGCCAGCTTCCCGACTTGGGCGAACACTGAAGCTTTCTTT. It is translated as CASFPTWANTEAFF.

This clonotype was counted a few times. This sequence joins TRBV28 and TRBJ2-7; TRBD1 might be the D (6 bases). Germline V gene data show CDR1 as MDHEN and CDR2 as SYDVKM. This CDR3 is 15 amino acids long. Trimming took off 7 bases at V and 1 base at J, with 17 bases between the two ends. Written as DNA, the CDR3 is TGTGCCAGCAAAGGGGGTTTTTCAGGGTCCTACGAGCAGTACGTC. It translates to CASKGGFSGSYEQYV.

This clonotype was picked up a small number of times. This chain joins TRBV3-1 and TRBJ2-5; D might be TRBD2 (6 bases). V gave up 4 bases and J gave up 5 bases, with 14 bases separating them. The CDR3 is made up of 14 amino acids. In germline, CDR1 is LGHDT, CDR2 YNNKEL (reference sequence). The DNA for the CDR3 is TGTGCCAGCAGCCTAATAGCGGAGTCGGAGACCCAGTACTTC. Translated, it gives CASSLIAESETQYF.